One and the same sample provided the 8 T cell receptor beta chains below, sequenced in a study of cytomegalovirus exposure and HLA in healthy donors. 60 Vbeta and 13 Jbeta primers were used in PCR. Sequencing was performed with immunoSEQ multiplex PCR; in TCRdb, only in-frame clones are kept and a portion is missing. This table holds under 150,000 clones, around three quarters found once. The sample comprised PBMCs. The receptors derive from a man aged 30 to 39 in good health and CMV-seronegative.

V and J are TRBV2 and TRBJ2-7, with TRBD1 as a possible D gene (6 bases). Trimming shortened V by 6 bases and J by 1 base, and 10 bases separated the two germline ends. The CDR3 is 13 residues long. Germline lookup yields CDR1 SNHLY and CDR2 FYNNEI. The CDR3 sequence is CASRDDRSYEQYF. The CDR3 DNA follows: TGTGCCAGCAGGGACGACAGGTCCTACGAGCAGTACTTC.

The gene calls are TRBV28 and TRBJ2-7; 12 nucleotides line up with TRBD1. CDR1 and CDR2 from the germline V gene are MDHEN and SYDVKM. The CDR3 runs 15 residues. The trim removed 4 bases at V and 5 bases at J, leaving 6 bases unmatched. The CDR3 reads CASSSSGTGGHEQYF. The CDR3 DNA reads as TGTGCCAGCAGTTCGTCCGGGACAGGGGGCCACGAGCAGTACTTC.

The rearrangement joins TRBV7-9 to TRBJ2-5; D perhaps matches TRBD2 (5 bases). Germline CDR1 is SEHNR and CDR2 is FQNEAQ (reference sequence). The CDR3 extends over 17 amino acids. Trimming took off 5 bases at V and 5 bases at J, with 24 bases between the two ends. CDR3 coding DNA: TGTGCCAGCAGCGACCAATGGCGGGTCCTCGCCCACGAGACCCAGTACTTC. Translated: CASSDQWRVLAHETQYF.

This clone was counted between two and nine times. The CDR3 coding sequence is TGTGCCAGCAGCCCGACTAGCTCCGAGCAGTACTTC. Translation: CASSPTSSEQYF. The rearrangement uses TRBV7-9 and TRBJ2-7; 7 bases match TRBD2. The CDR3 is 12 residues long. Trimming cost V 5 bases and J 6 bases; bases outside gene matches: 4. Per the germline V gene, CDR1 is SEHNR and CDR2 is FQNEAQ (reference sequence).

The chain is built from TRBV25-1 and TRBJ2-7, with 8 bases that match TRBD2. CDR3 length: 14 residues. J was trimmed by 6 bases and V by 10 bases; bases with no gene match: 14. CDR1 and CDR2 (germline): MGHDK, SYGVNS. The CDR3 bases are TGTGCCAACTCAATTCTGGGGACTAGTGGCGAGCAGTACTTC. Translated: CANSILGTSGEQYF.

CDR3: CASRLQGSYEQYF. The CDR3 nucleotides read TGTGCCAGCAGACTACAGGGTTCCTACGAGCAGTACTTC. The chain carries TRBV2 and TRBJ2-7; perhaps TRBD1 as D (6 bases). The ends were cut back, 6 bases at V and 1 base at J, with 10 bases in the middle. The CDR3 is made up of 13 amino acids. Germline lookup yields CDR1 SNHLY and CDR2 FYNNEI.

The rearrangement joins TRBV7-3 to TRBJ2-2; D is perhaps TRBD2 (6 bases). The V gene lost 4 bases and the J gene lost 4 bases, with 16 bases spanning the gap. CDR1 is SGHTA and CDR2 is FQGTGA in the germline V gene. CDR3 length equals 16 residues. Here the CDR3 reads CASSSPSVSGTGELFF. In DNA, the CDR3 is TGTGCCAGCAGCTCGCCTTCCGTTAGCGGCACCGGGGAGCTGTTTTTT.

The chain has TRBV19 and TRBJ2-5; TRBD1 matches at 10 bases. The CDR3 runs 14 residues. J was trimmed by 4 bases and V by 1 base; bases with no gene match: 0. Germline-derived CDR1 and CDR2 are LNHDA and SQIVND (reference sequence). CDR3 amino acids: CASSIGQGAETQYF. Here the CDR3 DNA reads TGTGCCAGTAGTATAGGACAGGGGGCAGAGACCCAGTACTTC.